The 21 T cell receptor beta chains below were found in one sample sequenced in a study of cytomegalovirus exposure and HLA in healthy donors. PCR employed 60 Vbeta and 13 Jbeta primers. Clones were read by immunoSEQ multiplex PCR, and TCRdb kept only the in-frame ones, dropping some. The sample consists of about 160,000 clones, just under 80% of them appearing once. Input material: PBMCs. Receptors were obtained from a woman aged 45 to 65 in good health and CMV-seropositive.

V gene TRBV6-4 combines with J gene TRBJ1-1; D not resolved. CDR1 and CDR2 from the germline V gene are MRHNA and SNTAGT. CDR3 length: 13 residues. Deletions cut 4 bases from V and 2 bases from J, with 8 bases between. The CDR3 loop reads CASSVPPNTEAFF. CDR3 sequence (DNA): TGTGCCAGCAGTGTTCCCCCAAACACTGAAGCTTTCTTT.

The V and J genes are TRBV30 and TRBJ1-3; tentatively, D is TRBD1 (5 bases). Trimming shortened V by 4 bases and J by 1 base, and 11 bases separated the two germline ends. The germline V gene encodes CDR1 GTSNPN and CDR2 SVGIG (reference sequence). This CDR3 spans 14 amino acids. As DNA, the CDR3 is TGTGCCTGGACTTCTCGGGGGTCTGGAAACACCATATATTTT. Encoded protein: CAWTSRGSGNTIYF.

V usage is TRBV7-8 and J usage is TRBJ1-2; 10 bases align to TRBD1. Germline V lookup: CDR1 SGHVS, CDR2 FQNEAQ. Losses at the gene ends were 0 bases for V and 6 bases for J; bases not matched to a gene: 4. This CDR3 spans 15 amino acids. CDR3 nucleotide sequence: TGTGCCAGCAGCTTAGCCCCGGGACAGGGGAATGGCTACACCTTC. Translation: CASSLAPGQGNGYTF.

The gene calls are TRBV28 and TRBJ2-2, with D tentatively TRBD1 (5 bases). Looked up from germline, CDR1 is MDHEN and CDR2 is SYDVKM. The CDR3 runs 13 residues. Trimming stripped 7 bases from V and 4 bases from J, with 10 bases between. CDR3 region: CASTRARTGELFF. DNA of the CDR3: TGTGCCAGCACCAGGGCCCGCACCGGGGAGCTGTTTTTT.

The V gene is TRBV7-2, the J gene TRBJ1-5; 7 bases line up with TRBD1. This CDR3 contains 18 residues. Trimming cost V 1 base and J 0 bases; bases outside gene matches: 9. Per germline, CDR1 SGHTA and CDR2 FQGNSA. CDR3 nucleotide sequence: TGTGCCAGCAGCTTAGTCGGGACAGACTTTTATAGCAATCAGCCCCAGCATTTT. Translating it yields CASSLVGTDFYSNQPQHF.

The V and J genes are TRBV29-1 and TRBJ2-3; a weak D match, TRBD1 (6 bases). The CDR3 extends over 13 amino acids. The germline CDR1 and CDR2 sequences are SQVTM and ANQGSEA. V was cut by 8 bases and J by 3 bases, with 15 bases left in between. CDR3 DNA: TGCAGCTATTGGGGGCAGGGAACAGATACGCAGTATTTT. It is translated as CSYWGQGTDTQYF.

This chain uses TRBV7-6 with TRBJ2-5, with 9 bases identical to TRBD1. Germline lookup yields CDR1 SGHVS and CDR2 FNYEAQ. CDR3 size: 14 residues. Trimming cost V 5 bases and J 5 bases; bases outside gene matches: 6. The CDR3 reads CASSIQGAGETQYF. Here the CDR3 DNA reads TGTGCCAGCAGCATACAGGGGGCGGGCGAGACCCAGTACTTC.

The CDR3 coding sequence is TGCGCCAGCAGTCCGGCCACACCCCGGGAGGGAAAACTGTTTTTT. Amino acid sequence: CASSPATPREGKLFF. The rearrangement joins TRBV4-3 to TRBJ1-4; D gene unclear. V lost 6 bases and J 10 bases, leaving 21 bases between the germline ends. Germline V gives CDR1 LGHNA, CDR2 YSLEER. The CDR3 loop spans 15 amino acids.

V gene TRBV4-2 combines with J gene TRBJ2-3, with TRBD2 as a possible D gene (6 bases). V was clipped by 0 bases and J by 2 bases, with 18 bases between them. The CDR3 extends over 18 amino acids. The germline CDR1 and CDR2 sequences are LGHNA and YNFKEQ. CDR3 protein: CASSQDAGPGDPTDTQYF. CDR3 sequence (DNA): TGTGCCAGCAGCCAAGATGCGGGTCCGGGAGACCCCACAGATACGCAGTATTTT.

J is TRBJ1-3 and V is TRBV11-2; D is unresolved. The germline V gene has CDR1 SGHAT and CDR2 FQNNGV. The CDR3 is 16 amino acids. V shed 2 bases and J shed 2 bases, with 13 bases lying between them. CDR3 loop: CASSLIEGGPGNTIYF. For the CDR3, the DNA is TGTGCCAGCAGCTTAATCGAGGGTGGTCCTGGAAACACCATATATTTT.

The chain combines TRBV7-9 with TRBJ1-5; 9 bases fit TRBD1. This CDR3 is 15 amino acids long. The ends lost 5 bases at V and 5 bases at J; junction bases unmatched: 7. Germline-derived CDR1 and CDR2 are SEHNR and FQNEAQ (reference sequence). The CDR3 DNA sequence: TGTGCCAGCAGCCCCGGGACAGGGATGGATCAGCCCCAGCATTTT. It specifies CASSPGTGMDQPQHF. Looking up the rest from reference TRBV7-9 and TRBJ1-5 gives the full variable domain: DTGVSQNPRHKITKRGQNVTFRCDPISEHNRLYWYRQTLGQGPEFLTYFQNEAQLEKSRLLSDRFSAERPKGSFSTLEIQRTEQGDSAMYLCASSPGTGMDQPQHFGDGTRLSIL.

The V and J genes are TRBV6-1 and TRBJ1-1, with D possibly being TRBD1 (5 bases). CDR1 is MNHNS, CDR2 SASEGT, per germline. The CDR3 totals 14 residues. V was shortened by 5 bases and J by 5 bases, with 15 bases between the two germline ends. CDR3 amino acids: CASSFLSGGTEAFF. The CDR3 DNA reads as TGTGCCAGCAGTTTCCTCTCCGGGGGGACTGAAGCTTTCTTT.

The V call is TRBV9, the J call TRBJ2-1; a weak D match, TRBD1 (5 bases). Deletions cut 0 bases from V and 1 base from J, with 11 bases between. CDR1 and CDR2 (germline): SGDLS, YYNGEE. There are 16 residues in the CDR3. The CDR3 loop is CASSVGLGPSYNEQFF. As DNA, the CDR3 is TGTGCCAGCAGCGTAGGGCTGGGGCCTTCCTACAATGAGCAGTTCTTC.

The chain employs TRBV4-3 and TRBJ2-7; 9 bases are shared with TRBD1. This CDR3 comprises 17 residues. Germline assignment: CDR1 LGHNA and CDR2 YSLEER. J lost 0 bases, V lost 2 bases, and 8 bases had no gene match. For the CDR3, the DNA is TGCGCCAGCAGCCAACTGGGCGGGACAGGGACCTCCTACGAGCAGTACTTC. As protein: CASSQLGGTGTSYEQYF.

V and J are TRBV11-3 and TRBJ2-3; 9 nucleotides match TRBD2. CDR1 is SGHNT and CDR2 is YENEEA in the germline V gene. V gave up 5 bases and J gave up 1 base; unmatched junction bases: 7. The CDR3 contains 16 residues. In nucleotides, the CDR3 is TGTGCCAGCAGCGGGATTGGCGGGGGGGGCACAGATACGCAGTATTTT. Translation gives CASSGIGGGGTDTQYF.

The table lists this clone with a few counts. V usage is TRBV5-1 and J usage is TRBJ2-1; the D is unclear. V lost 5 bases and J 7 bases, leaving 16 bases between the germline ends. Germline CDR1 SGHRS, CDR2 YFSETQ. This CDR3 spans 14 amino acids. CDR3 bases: TGCGCCAGCAGAGCGTTGTCTGGTGGTAATGAGCAGTTCTTC. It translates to CASRALSGGNEQFF.

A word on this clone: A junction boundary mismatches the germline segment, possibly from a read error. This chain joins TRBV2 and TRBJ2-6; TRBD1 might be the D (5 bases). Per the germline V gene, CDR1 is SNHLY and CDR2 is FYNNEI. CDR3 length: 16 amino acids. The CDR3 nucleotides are TGTGCCAGTCTGACAGACATGGCCTCTGGGGCCAACGGCCTGACTTTC. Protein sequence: CASLTDMASGANGLTF.

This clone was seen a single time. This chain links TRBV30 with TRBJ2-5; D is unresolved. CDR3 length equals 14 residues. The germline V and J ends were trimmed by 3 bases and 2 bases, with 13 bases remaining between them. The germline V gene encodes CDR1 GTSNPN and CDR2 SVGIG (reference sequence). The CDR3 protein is CAWSRTGQQETQYF. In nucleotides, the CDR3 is TGTGCCTGGAGCCGCACTGGGCAGCAAGAGACCCAGTACTTC. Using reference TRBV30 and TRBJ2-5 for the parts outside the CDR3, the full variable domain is SQTIHQWPATLVQPVGSPLSLECTVEGTSNPNLYWYRQAAGRGLQLLFYSVGIGQISSEVPQNLSASRPQDRQFILSSKKLLLSDSGFYLCAWSRTGQQETQYFGPGTRLLVL.

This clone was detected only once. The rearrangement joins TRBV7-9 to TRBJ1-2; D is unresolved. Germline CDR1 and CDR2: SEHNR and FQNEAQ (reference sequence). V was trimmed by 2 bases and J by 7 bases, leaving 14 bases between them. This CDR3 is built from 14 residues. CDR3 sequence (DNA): TGTGCCAGCAGCTTATACCCGGAGAGGGTTGGCTACACCTTC. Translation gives CASSLYPERVGYTF. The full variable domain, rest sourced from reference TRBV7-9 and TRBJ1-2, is DTGVSQNPRHKITKRGQNVTFRCDPISEHNRLYWYRQTLGQGPEFLTYFQNEAQLEKSRLLSDRFSAERPKGSFSTLEIQRTEQGDSAMYLCASSLYPERVGYTFGSGTRLTVV.

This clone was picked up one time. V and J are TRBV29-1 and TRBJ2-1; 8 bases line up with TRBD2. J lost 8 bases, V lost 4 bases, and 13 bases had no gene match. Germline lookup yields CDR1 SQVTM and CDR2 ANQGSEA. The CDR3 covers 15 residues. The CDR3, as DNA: TGCAGCGTTGTGGCAAACAGCGGGAGCTTCGATGAGCAGTTCTTC. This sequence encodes CSVVANSGSFDEQFF.

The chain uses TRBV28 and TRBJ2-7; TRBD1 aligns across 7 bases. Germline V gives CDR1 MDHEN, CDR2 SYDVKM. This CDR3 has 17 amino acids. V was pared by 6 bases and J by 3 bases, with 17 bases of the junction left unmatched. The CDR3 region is CASRPQAGRTGNYEQYF. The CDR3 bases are TGTGCCAGCAGACCCCAGGCCGGTAGGACAGGTAACTACGAGCAGTACTTC.